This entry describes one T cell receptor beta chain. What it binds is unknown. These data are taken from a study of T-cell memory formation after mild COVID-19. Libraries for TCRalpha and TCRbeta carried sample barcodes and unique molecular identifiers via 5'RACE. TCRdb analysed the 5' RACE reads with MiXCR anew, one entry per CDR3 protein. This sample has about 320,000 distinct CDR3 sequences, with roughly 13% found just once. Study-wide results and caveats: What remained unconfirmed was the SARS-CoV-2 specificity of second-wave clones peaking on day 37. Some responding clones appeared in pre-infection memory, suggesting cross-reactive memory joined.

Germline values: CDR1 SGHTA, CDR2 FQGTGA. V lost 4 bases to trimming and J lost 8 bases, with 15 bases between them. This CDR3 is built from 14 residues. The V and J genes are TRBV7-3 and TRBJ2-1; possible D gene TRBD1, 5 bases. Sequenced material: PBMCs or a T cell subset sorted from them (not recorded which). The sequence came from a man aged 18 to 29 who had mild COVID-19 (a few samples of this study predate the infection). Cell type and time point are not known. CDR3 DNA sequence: TGTGCCAGCAGCTCCAAAGGGGCCGAGTATGAGCAGTTCTTC. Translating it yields CASSSKGAEYEQFF.